The T cell receptor (beta chain) under discussion was sequenced for a study of cytomegalovirus exposure and HLA in healthy donors. Germline V lookup: CDR1 MNHNS, CDR2 SASEGT. CDR3 length: 13 residues. The V and J ends lost 5 bases and 8 bases respectively, with 15 bases between them. The PCR was carried out with 60 Vbeta primers and 13 Jbeta primers. Using immunoSEQ multiplex PCR, the repertoire was profiled, and TCRdb retains in-frame clones only, with some absent. Seen here are roughly 150,000 clones, nearly 70% observed once, and the top ten hold about 10%. The sequence came from a man younger than 40 in good health and CMV-seropositive. The V and J genes are TRBV6-1 and TRBJ1-2; D gene uncertain. The sequenced material came from PBMCs. Here the CDR3 reads CASSLKGVQGYTF. The CDR3 nucleotides are TGTGCCAGCAGTCTCAAGGGAGTTCAGGGCTACACCTTC.